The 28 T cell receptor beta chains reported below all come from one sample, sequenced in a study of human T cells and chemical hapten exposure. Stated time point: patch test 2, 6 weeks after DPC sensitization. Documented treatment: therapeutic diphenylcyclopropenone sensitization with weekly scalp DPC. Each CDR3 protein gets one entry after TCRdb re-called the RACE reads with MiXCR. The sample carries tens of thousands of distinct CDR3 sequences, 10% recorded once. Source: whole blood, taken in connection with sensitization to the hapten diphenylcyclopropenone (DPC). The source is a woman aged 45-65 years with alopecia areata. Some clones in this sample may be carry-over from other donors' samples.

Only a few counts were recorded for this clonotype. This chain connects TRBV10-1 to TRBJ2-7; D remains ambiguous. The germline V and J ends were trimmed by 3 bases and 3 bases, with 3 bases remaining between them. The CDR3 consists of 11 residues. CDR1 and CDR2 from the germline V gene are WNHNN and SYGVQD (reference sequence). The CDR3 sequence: CASSEGYEQYF. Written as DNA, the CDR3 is TGCGCCAGCAGTGAAGGCTACGAGCAGTACTTC.

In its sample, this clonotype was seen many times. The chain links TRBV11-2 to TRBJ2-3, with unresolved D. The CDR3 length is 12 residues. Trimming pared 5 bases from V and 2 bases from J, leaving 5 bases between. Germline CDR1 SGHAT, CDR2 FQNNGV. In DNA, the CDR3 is TGTGCCAGCAGCCCAGTCACAGATACGCAGTATTTT. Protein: CASSPVTDTQYF.

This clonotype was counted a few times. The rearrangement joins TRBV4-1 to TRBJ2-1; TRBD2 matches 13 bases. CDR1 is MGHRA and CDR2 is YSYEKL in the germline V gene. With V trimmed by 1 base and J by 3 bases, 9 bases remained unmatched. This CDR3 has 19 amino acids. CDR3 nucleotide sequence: TGCGCCAGCAGCCAAGTGGGACTAGCGGGAACTCGGTTCTACAATGAGCAGTTCTTC. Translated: CASSQVGLAGTRFYNEQFF.

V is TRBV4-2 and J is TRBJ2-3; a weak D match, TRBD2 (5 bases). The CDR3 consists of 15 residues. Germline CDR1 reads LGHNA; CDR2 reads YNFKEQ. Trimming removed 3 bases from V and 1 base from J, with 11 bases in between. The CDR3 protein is CASSHELGRTDTQYF. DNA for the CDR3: TGTGCCAGCAGCCACGAACTAGGACGCACAGATACGCAGTATTTT.

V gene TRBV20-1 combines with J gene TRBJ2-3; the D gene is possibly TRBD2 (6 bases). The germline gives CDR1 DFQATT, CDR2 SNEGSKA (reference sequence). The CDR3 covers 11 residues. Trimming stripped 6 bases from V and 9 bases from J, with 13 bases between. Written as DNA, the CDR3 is TGCAGTGCCGGGGACTCCGGGACGCAGTATTTT. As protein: CSAGDSGTQYF.

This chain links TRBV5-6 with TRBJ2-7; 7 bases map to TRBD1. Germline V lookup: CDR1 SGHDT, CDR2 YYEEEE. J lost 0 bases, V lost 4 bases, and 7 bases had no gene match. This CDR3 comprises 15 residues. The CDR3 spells CASSPVRDSSYEQYF. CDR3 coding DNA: TGTGCCAGCAGCCCCGTCCGGGACAGCTCCTACGAGCAGTACTTC.

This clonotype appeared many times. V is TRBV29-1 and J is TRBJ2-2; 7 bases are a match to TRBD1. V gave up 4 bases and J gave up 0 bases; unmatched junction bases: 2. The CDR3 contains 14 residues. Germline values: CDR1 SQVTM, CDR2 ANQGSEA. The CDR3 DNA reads TGCAGCGTTGTGGGGACAGCGAACACCGGGGAGCTGTTTTTT. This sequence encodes CSVVGTANTGELFF.

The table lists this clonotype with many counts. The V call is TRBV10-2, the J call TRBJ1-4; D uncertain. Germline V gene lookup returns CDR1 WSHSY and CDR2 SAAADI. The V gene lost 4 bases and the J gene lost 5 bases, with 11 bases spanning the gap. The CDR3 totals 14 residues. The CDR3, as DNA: TGCGCCAGCAGTGTTGGTCAGAAGAATGAAAAACTGTTTTTT. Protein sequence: CASSVGQKNEKLFF.

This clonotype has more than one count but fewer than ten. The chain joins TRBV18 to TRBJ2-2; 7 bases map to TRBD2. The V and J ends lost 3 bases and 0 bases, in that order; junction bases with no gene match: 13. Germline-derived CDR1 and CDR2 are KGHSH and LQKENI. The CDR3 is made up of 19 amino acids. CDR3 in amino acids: CASSPRESAGSANTGELFF. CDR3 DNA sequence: TGTGCCAGCTCACCGAGGGAGTCAGCGGGATCCGCGAACACCGGGGAGCTGTTTTTT. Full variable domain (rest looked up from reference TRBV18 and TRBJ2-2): NAGVMQNPRHLVRRRGQEARLRCSPMKGHSHVYWYRQLPEEGLKFMVYLQKENIIDESGMPKERFSAEFPKEGPSILRIQQVVRGDSAAYFCASSPRESAGSANTGELFFGEGSRLTVL.

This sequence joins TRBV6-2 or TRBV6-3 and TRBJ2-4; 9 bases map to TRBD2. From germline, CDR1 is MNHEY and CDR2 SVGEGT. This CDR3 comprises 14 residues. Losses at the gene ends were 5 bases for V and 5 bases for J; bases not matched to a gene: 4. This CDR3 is CASSHLAGQNIQYF. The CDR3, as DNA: TGTGCCAGCAGTCACCTAGCGGGGCAAAACATTCAGTACTTC.

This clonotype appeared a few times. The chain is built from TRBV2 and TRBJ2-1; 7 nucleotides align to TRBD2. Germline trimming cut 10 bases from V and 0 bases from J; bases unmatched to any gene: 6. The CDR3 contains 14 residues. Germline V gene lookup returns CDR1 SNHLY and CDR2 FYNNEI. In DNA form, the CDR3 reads TGTGCCACCACTAGCGCCAGCTCCTACAATGAGCAGTTCTTC. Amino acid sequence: CATTSASSYNEQFF.

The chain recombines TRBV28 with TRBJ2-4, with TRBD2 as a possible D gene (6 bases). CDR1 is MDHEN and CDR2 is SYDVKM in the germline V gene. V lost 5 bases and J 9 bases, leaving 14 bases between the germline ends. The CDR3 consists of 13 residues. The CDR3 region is CASSRPQGGIQYF. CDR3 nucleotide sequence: TGTGCCAGCAGTAGACCCCAGGGAGGCATTCAGTACTTC.

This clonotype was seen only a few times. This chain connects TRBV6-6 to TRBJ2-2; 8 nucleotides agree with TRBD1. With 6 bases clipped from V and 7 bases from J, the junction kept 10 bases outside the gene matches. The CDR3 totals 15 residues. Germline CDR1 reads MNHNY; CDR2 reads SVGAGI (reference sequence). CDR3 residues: CASRSKDRGDGELFF. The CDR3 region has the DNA TGTGCCAGCAGGAGTAAAGACAGGGGTGACGGGGAGCTGTTTTTT.

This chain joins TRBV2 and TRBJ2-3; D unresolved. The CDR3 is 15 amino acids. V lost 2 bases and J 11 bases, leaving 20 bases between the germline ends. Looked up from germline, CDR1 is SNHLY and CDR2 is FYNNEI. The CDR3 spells CASSETPAVGYMQYF. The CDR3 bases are TGTGCCAGCAGTGAAACGCCTGCGGTCGGATATATGCAGTATTTT.

Here the CDR3 reads CASSRRDRADYGYTF. DNA for the CDR3: TGTGCCAGCAGCCGACGGGACAGGGCCGACTATGGCTACACCTTC. The V and J genes are TRBV5-5 and TRBJ1-2, with 9 positions matching TRBD1. J was trimmed by 3 bases and V by 4 bases; bases with no gene match: 7. This CDR3 is built from 15 residues. Germline values: CDR1 SGHKS, CDR2 YYEKEE (reference sequence).

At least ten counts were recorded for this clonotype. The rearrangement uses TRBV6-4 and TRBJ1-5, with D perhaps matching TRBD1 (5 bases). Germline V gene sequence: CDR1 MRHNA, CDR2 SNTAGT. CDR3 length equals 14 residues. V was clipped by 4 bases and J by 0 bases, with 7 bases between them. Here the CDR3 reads CASSVDNSNQPQHF. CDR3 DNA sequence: TGTGCCAGCAGTGTGGACAATAGCAATCAGCCCCAGCATTTT.

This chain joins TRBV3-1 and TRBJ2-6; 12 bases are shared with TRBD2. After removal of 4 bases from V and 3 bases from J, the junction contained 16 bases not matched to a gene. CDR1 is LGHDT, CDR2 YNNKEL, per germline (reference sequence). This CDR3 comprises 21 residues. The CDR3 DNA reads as TGTGCCAGCAGCCCTGGACGGCCAAGGACTAGCGGGGTGGATGGGGCCAACGTCCTGACTTTC. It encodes CASSPGRPRTSGVDGANVLTF.

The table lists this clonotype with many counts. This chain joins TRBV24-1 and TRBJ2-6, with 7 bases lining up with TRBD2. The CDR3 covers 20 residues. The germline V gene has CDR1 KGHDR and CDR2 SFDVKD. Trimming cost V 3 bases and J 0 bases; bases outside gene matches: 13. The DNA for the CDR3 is TGTGCCACCAGTGATATTCCTGGAAGGGAGGGGAGCTCTGGGGCCAACGTCCTGACTTTC. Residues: CATSDIPGREGSSGANVLTF.

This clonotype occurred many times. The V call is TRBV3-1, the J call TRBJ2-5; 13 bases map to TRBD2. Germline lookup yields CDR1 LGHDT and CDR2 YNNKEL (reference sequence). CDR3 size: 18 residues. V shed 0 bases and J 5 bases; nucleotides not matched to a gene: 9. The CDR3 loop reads CASSQELLAGGPYETQYF. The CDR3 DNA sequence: TGTGCCAGCAGCCAAGAACTACTAGCGGGAGGGCCCTATGAGACCCAGTACTTC.

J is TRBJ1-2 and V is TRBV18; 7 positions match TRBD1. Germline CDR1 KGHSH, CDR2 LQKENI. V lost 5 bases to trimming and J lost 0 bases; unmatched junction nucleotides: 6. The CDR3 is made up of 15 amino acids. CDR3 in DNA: TGTGCCAGCTCAAGACAGGGACAAGCTAACTATGGCTACACCTTC. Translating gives CASSRQGQANYGYTF.

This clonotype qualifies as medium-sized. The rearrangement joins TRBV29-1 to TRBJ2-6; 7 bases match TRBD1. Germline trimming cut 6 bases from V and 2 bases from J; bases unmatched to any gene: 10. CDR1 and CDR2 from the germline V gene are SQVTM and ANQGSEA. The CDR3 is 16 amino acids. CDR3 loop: CSVASDREAGANVLTF. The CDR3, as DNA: TGCAGCGTCGCATCAGACAGGGAAGCTGGGGCCAACGTCCTGACTTTC.

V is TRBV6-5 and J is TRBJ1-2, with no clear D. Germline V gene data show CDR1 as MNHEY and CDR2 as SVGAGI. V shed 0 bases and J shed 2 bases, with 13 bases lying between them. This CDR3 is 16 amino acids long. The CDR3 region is CASSYSIGRNNYGYTF. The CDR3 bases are TGTGCCAGCAGTTACTCGATCGGCAGGAACAACTATGGCTACACCTTC.

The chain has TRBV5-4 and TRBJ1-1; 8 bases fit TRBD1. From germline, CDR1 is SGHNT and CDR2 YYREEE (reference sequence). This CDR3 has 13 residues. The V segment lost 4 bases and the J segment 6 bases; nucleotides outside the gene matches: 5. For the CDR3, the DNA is TGTGCCAGCAGCGAACCAGGGGGCTCTGAAGCTTTCTTT. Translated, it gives CASSEPGGSEAFF. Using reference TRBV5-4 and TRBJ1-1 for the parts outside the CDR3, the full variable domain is ETGVTQSPTHLIKTRGQQVTLRCSSQSGHNTVSWYQQALGQGPQFIFQYYREEENGRGNFPPRFSGLQFPNYSSELNVNALELDDSALYLCASSEPGGSEAFFGQGTRLTVV.

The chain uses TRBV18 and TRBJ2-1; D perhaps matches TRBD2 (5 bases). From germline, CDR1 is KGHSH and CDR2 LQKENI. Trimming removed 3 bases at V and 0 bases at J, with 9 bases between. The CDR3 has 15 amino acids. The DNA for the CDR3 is TGTGCCAGCTCACCCACGGGGAGCTCCTACAATGAGCAGTTCTTC. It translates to CASSPTGSSYNEQFF.

The CDR3 region has the DNA TGTGCCAGCAGCCGATACACCTCGGTGAACACTGAAGCTTTCTTT. Amino acids: CASSRYTSVNTEAFF. The chain combines TRBV7-2 with TRBJ1-1; D is ambiguous. The CDR3 is made up of 15 amino acids. In germline, CDR1 is SGHTA, CDR2 FQGNSA. Between the trimmed V and J ends, which lost 5 bases and 0 bases, there was a span of 13 bases.

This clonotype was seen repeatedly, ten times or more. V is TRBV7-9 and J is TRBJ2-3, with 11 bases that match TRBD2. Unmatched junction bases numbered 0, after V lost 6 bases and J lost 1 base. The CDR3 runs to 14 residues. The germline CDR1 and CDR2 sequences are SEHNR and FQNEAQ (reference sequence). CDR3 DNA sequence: TGTGCCAGCAGACTAGCGGGAGGCACAGATACGCAGTATTTT. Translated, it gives CASRLAGGTDTQYF. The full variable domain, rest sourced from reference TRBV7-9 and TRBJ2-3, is DTGVSQNPRHKITKRGQNVTFRCDPISEHNRLYWYRQTLGQGPEFLTYFQNEAQLEKSRLLSDRFSAERPKGSFSTLEIQRTEQGDSAMYLCASRLAGGTDTQYFGPGTRLTVL.

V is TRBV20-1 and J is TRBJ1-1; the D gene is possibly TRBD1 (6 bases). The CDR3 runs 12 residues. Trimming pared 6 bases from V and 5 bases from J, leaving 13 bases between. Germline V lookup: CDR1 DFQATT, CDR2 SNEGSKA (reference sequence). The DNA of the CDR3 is TGCAGTGCCCTAGGGCAGGGGACTGAAGCTTTCTTT. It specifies CSALGQGTEAFF.

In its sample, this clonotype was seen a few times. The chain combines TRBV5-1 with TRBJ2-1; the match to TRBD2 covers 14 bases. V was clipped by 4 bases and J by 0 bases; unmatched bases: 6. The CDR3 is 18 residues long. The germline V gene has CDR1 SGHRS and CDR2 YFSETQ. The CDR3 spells CASSMGLAGASSYNEQFF. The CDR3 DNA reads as TGCGCCAGCAGCATGGGACTAGCGGGAGCCAGCTCCTACAATGAGCAGTTCTTC.